The following is a T cell receptor beta chain sequence with its context. Antigen specificity is unknown. Other nucleotide sequences from this sample produce the same CDR3. This entry is derived from a study of shared clonotypes between healthy human individuals. On the study more broadly: Contributing individuals were two females and three males aged 18 to 49. Each donor's CD8 memory used one plate, CD8 naive two, each CD4 subset three.

General observations from the study: Larger estimated richness was generally seen in naive subsets than in memory subsets. In several donors, 4.5% to 5.5% of naive CD4 clonotypes appeared in common.

The assay was immunoSEQ multiplex PCR, and TCRdb's table has in-frame clones only and misses some. The sample includes about 2.4 million clones, 93% of them seen just once. CDR1 is SGHRS, CDR2 YFSETQ, per germline. Trimming removed 4 bases from V and 3 bases from J; junction bases left unmatched: 3. This CDR3 comprises 13 residues. This chain uses TRBV5-1 with TRBJ1-1; 7 bases match TRBD1. Material: naive CD4+ T cells from PBMCs. Documented subset: CD45RA+ positively selected. The source is a man in his late teens or twenties in good health. Some clones in this sample may be carry-over from other donors' samples. CDR3 in DNA: TGCGCCAGCAGCAGTACAGGGGACACTGAAGCTTTCTTT. It translates to CASSSTGDTEAFF.